What follows are 29 T cell receptor beta chains derived from one specimen sequenced in a study of OX40 agonist ivuxolimab in advanced cancers. Using immunoSEQ multiplex PCR, the repertoire was profiled, and TCRdb retains in-frame clones only, with some absent. The data contain over 35,000 clones, around three quarters of them singletons. Sequenced material: CD4+ or CD8+ T cells sorted from blood, taken in a trial of the OX40 agonist ivuxolimab. These receptors came from an adult with an advanced solid tumor such as melanoma, head and neck, liver or kidney cancer.

The chain combines TRBV10-3 with TRBJ2-6; 8 bases match TRBD1. Trimming cost V 4 bases and J 0 bases; bases outside gene matches: 8. In germline, CDR1 is ENHRY, CDR2 SYGVKD. The CDR3 runs to 18 residues. The CDR3 sequence: CAISVGDRFRSGANVLTF. The CDR3 coding sequence is TGTGCCATCAGTGTCGGGGACAGGTTCCGCTCTGGGGCCAACGTCCTGACTTTC.

The chain recombines TRBV5-1 with TRBJ1-2; D is undetermined. The CDR3 totals 14 residues. From germline, CDR1 is SGHRS and CDR2 YFSETQ. Trimming pared 0 bases from V and 4 bases from J, leaving 10 bases between. The CDR3 spells CASSLAGVGYGYTF. The DNA of the CDR3 is TGCGCCAGCAGCTTGGCCGGAGTGGGCTATGGCTACACCTTC.

This sequence joins TRBV7-8 and TRBJ2-7; D is ambiguous. Germline V gene sequence: CDR1 SGHVS, CDR2 FQNEAQ. V was cut by 2 bases and J by 3 bases, with 14 bases left in between. The CDR3 is 15 residues long. The CDR3 DNA sequence: TGTGCCAGCAGCTTAAGTCCCCGCGGAGTCTACGAGCAGTACTTC. This sequence encodes CASSLSPRGVYEQYF.

A note on this clone: It is unclear where the CDR3 begins or ends on the DNA, so no DNA is shown, and the CDR3 is as TCRdb lists it. V and J are TRBV12-2 and TRBJ2-2; the listed D gene, TRBD2, was not tested against the DNA. TRBV12-2 is a documented pseudogene. The CDR3 comprises 14 residues, both ends counted. CDR3 loop: CASRFSTGPGSCFF.

The chain is built from TRBV7-9 and TRBJ1-5; TRBD1 matches 7 bases. Trimming took 2 bases from V and 4 from J; bases not matched to a gene: 5. The germline V gene encodes CDR1 SEHNR and CDR2 FQNEAQ (reference sequence). The CDR3 is made up of 15 amino acids. The CDR3 loop is CASSLSGGENQPQHF. CDR3 coding DNA: TGTGCCAGCAGCTTATCAGGGGGAGAGAATCAGCCCCAGCATTTT.

Written as DNA, the CDR3 is TGTGCCAGCAGGTTAGGTGGAGAGACCCAGTACTTC. This encodes CASRLGGETQYF. The V call is TRBV6-6, the J call TRBJ2-5, with no clear D. The CDR3 has 12 amino acids. Germline-derived CDR1 and CDR2 are MNHNY and SVGAGI (reference sequence). The V and J ends lost 6 bases and 4 bases respectively, with 9 bases between them.

This clone was detected once. The chain uses TRBV29-1 and TRBJ2-7; 7 bases agree with TRBD1. Germline-derived CDR1 and CDR2 are SQVTM and ANQGSEA. The length of the CDR3 is 12 residues. After removal of 7 bases from V and 2 bases from J, the junction contained 5 bases not matched to a gene. CDR3 in DNA: TGCAGCGCCCGGACAGGAGCCTACGAGCAGTACTTC. Amino acids: CSARTGAYEQYF.

CDR3 sequence (DNA): TGTGCCAGCAGCCCCCGGGACAGGGGGCTCACTGAAGCTTTCTTT. Encoded protein: CASSPRDRGLTEAFF. The chain employs TRBV14 and TRBJ1-1; 12 bases agree with TRBD1. J was trimmed by 4 bases and V by 4 bases; bases with no gene match: 4. Germline loops: CDR1 SGHDN, CDR2 FVKESK. This CDR3 is built from 15 residues.

The V gene is TRBV5-1, the J gene TRBJ2-4; tentatively, D is TRBD2 (6 bases). Per the germline V gene, CDR1 is SGHRS and CDR2 is YFSETQ. This CDR3 contains 15 residues. V lost 1 base and J 6 bases, leaving 14 bases between the germline ends. CDR3 amino acids: CASSLSGEVGNIQYF. The CDR3 DNA reads TGCGCCAGCAGCTTGTCGGGGGAAGTAGGAAACATTCAGTACTTC.

The chain joins TRBV18 to TRBJ2-5; D remains ambiguous. The germline gives CDR1 KGHSH, CDR2 LQKENI. V dropped 8 bases and J dropped 2 bases, with 15 bases sitting between them. This CDR3 is built from 14 residues. This CDR3 reads CASHKANLQETQYF. CDR3 bases: TGTGCCAGCCACAAGGCAAATTTACAAGAGACCCAGTACTTC.

This clone is medium-sized (0.01 to 0.1%) within its sample. This chain links TRBV29-1 with TRBJ2-7; 8 bases line up with TRBD1. Trimming at V came to 7 bases and at J to 6 bases, leaving 11 bases not matched to a gene. This CDR3 region has 13 residues. Looked up from germline, CDR1 is SQVTM and CDR2 is ANQGSEA. CDR3 DNA: TGCAGCGCCGGACAGGGAGAGGACGGCGAGCAGTACTTC. Translating it yields CSAGQGEDGEQYF.

The chain has TRBV7-2 and TRBJ2-3; TRBD1 might be the D (6 bases). V was cut by 1 base and J by 5 bases, with 13 bases left in between. From germline, CDR1 is SGHTA and CDR2 FQGNSA. The CDR3 runs to 15 residues. The DNA for the CDR3 is TGTGCCAGCAGCTTAGGAGGGGGTGGAGGAGATACGCAGTATTTT. Its protein product is CASSLGGGGGDTQYF.

The V gene is TRBV2, the J gene TRBJ2-3, with D possibly TRBD2 on 5 matching bases. Per germline, CDR1 SNHLY and CDR2 FYNNEI. V lost 8 bases, J lost 7 bases, and 10 bases lay in between. The CDR3 has 11 residues. CDR3 protein: CASATGNTQYF. Written as DNA, the CDR3 is TGTGCCAGCGCAACGGGGAATACGCAGTATTTT.

This chain uses TRBV28 with TRBJ2-5, with 9 bases lining up with TRBD1. The CDR3 length is 15 residues. The germline V gene has CDR1 MDHEN and CDR2 SYDVKM. Unmatched junction bases numbered 8, after V lost 5 bases and J lost 4 bases. CDR3 nucleotides: TGTGCCAGCAGTCAACCGGGACAGGGTTCAGAGACCCAGTACTTC. Translated: CASSQPGQGSETQYF.

This clone turned up a few times. J is TRBJ2-7 and V is TRBV6-5; 9 positions agree with TRBD1. In germline, CDR1 is MNHEY, CDR2 SVGAGI. CDR3 length: 14 amino acids. Trimming cost V 4 bases and J 4 bases; bases outside gene matches: 5. The CDR3 DNA reads TGTGCCAGCAGTTCAGACAGGGGGTATTACGAGCAGTACTTC. Amino acid sequence: CASSSDRGYYEQYF.

The chain couples TRBV25-1 to TRBJ1-1; possible D gene TRBD1, 6 bases. The length of the CDR3 is 11 residues. Between the trimmed V and J ends, which lost 4 bases and 11 bases, there was a span of 11 bases. Germline-derived CDR1 and CDR2 are MGHDK and SYGVNS. CDR3 sequence: CASSGGTSAFF. The DNA for the CDR3 is TGTGCCAGCAGTGGGGGGACATCGGCTTTCTTT.

J is TRBJ2-2 and V is TRBV19; D perhaps matches TRBD1 (5 bases). Per the germline V gene, CDR1 is LNHDA and CDR2 is SQIVND (reference sequence). CDR3 size: 14 residues. V was pared by 5 bases and J by 3 bases, with 10 bases between. CDR3 protein: CASSGIRDTGELFF. In nucleotides, the CDR3 is TGTGCCAGTAGTGGGATCAGGGACACCGGGGAGCTGTTTTTT.

The rearrangement uses TRBV9 and TRBJ1-3, with TRBD1 identical over 8 bases. CDR1 SGDLS and CDR2 YYNGEE come from the germline V gene. The CDR3 length is 16 residues. Trimming removed 0 bases from V and 4 bases from J; junction bases left unmatched: 6. The CDR3 bases are TGTGCCAGCAGCGTAGGGCAGGGGGCGTCGGGAAACACCATATATTTT. Protein sequence: CASSVGQGASGNTIYF.

This clone was recorded a few times. J is TRBJ1-5 and V is TRBV5-8; D remains ambiguous. This CDR3 is built from 15 residues. Germline V gene lookup returns CDR1 SGHTS and CDR2 YDEGEE. Trimming removed 1 base from V and 11 bases from J, with 19 bases in between. Here the CDR3 DNA reads TGTGCCAGCAGCTTGCCACTTATTCCGGGCATGGCCCAGCATTTT. This translates into CASSLPLIPGMAQHF.

The CDR3 DNA reads TGTGCCTGGAATTGGGGCAACACCGGGGAGCTGTTTTTT. Residues: CAWNWGNTGELFF. The rearrangement joins TRBV30 to TRBJ2-2; D is possibly TRBD1 (5 bases). Germline CDR1 and CDR2: GTSNPN and SVGIG (reference sequence). The V end was cut by 4 bases, the J end by 2 bases, with 8 bases between. The CDR3 consists of 13 residues.

The chain joins TRBV19 to TRBJ2-2; D gene ambiguous. The germline CDR1 and CDR2 sequences are LNHDA and SQIVND (reference sequence). V lost 10 bases, J lost 1 base, and 10 bases lay in between. CDR3 length: 13 residues. This CDR3 reads CATTPGNTGELFF. As DNA, the CDR3 is TGTGCCACTACACCCGGGAACACCGGGGAGCTGTTTTTT.

The gene calls are TRBV5-5 and TRBJ1-1; D gene uncertain. CDR1 SGHKS and CDR2 YYEKEE come from the germline V gene (reference sequence). The CDR3 has 14 amino acids. The V gene lost 3 bases and the J gene lost 6 bases, with 15 bases spanning the gap. CDR3 region: CASSYTGVTPEAFF. The CDR3 DNA follows: TGTGCCAGCAGCTACACGGGCGTGACCCCTGAAGCTTTCTTT.

This chain uses TRBV4-1 with TRBJ2-3, with D possibly matching TRBD1 (6 bases). Trimming left V 1 base short and J 2 bases short, with 13 bases between. Germline assignment: CDR1 MGHRA and CDR2 YSYEKL. The CDR3 covers 16 residues. The CDR3 sequence: CASSQALRTATDTQYF. CDR3 nucleotides: TGCGCCAGCAGCCAAGCCCTAAGGACAGCCACAGATACGCAGTATTTT.

The V and J genes are TRBV6-5 and TRBJ1-2; D is possibly TRBD1 (6 bases). This CDR3 region has 15 residues. Deletions cut 6 bases from V and 4 bases from J, with 18 bases between. Germline V gene lookup returns CDR1 MNHEY and CDR2 SVGAGI. The CDR3 DNA reads as TGTGCCAGCAGACGACTCATCGGACAGCTCTATGGCTACACCTTC. This sequence encodes CASRRLIGQLYGYTF.

The CDR3 protein is CASSYEGRSSPLHF. CDR3 in DNA: TGTGCCAGCAGTTACGAGGGCCGGTCGTCACCCCTCCACTTT. The chain joins TRBV6-5 to TRBJ1-6; D ambiguous. Germline-derived CDR1 and CDR2 are MNHEY and SVGAGI. This CDR3 is 14 amino acids long. Trimming shortened V by 2 bases and J by 10 bases, and 12 bases separated the two germline ends.

This chain uses TRBV4-1 with TRBJ1-2, with 7 bases matching TRBD1. From germline, CDR1 is MGHRA and CDR2 YSYEKL. After removal of 2 bases from V and 2 bases from J, the junction contained 8 bases not matched to a gene. The CDR3 has 16 amino acids. The CDR3 nucleotides read TGCGCCAGCAGCCAATGGGACAGCACAGGGAACTATGGCTACACCTTC. It codes for CASSQWDSTGNYGYTF.

The chain couples TRBV5-1 to TRBJ2-5; D assignment may be TRBD1 or TRBD2 (5 bases each). The V gene's germline CDR1 is SGHRS and CDR2 YFSETQ. The CDR3 contains 15 residues. The V and J ends lost 0 bases and 5 bases respectively, with 14 bases between them. CDR3 protein: CASSLAMGEKETQYF. Written as DNA, the CDR3 is TGCGCCAGCAGCTTGGCCATGGGGGAAAAGGAGACCCAGTACTTC.

V gene TRBV6-6 combines with J gene TRBJ1-1; possibly TRBD1 for D (6 bases). The CDR3 contains 10 residues. Germline V lookup: CDR1 MNHNY, CDR2 SVGAGI (reference sequence). The V end was cut by 5 bases, the J end by 9 bases, with 7 bases between. CDR3: CASSRDKAFF. CDR3 DNA: TGTGCCAGCAGTCGGGACAAAGCTTTCTTT.

J is TRBJ2-2 and V is TRBV10-1, with a weak D call TRBD2 (5 bases). V lost 6 bases and J lost 5, with 13 bases in between. This CDR3 has 14 amino acids. Looked up from germline, CDR1 is WNHNN and CDR2 is SYGVQD (reference sequence). The CDR3: CASRQGLGTGELFF. The CDR3 DNA sequence: TGCGCCAGCAGACAAGGACTGGGTACCGGGGAGCTGTTTTTT.